Presented here are 10 T cell receptor beta chains from one specimen sequenced in a study of T-cell memory formation after mild COVID-19. TCRdb recomputed calls from the 5' RACE reads with MiXCR, one row per CDR3 protein. This sample carries 200,000 to 250,000 distinct CDR3 sequences, approximately 30% of them seen once, and the ten largest clones take approximately 10%. Source material: PBMCs or a T cell subset sorted from them (not recorded which). The receptors here all came from an adult woman who had mild COVID-19 (a few samples of this study predate the infection). Cell type and time point are not known.

This clonotype has more than one count but fewer than ten. The V gene is TRBV7-9, the J gene TRBJ1-1; no clear D gene. Trimming cost V 5 bases and J 4 bases, with 5 bases left between them. The germline gives CDR1 SEHNR, CDR2 FQNEAQ (reference sequence). The CDR3 length is 11 residues. This CDR3 is CASSPLTEAFF. CDR3 coding DNA: TGTGCCAGCAGCCCACTCACTGAAGCTTTCTTT.

This rearrangement joins TRBV30 to TRBJ2-6; unclear D gene. From germline, CDR1 is GTSNPN and CDR2 SVGIG (reference sequence). This CDR3 has 13 residues. V dropped 3 bases and J dropped 2 bases, with 5 bases sitting between them. The CDR3, as DNA: TGTGCCTGGAGATCTACTGGGGCCAACGTCCTGACTTTC. Protein: CAWRSTGANVLTF.

This chain joins TRBV7-3 and TRBJ1-6; 9 positions agree with TRBD1. The CDR3 totals 14 residues. The germline gives CDR1 SGHTA, CDR2 FQGTGA. The J segment lost 9 bases and the V segment lost 5 bases, leaving 5 bases of the junction unmatched. The CDR3 nucleotides are TGTGCCAGCAGCGCCGGACAGGGGAGTTCACCCCTCCACTTT. This gives the protein CASSAGQGSSPLHF.

The J gene is TRBJ2-3, the V gene TRBV24-1; D remains ambiguous. The CDR3 totals 13 residues. Germline assignment: CDR1 KGHDR and CDR2 SFDVKD. V was pared by 2 bases and J by 6 bases, with 8 bases between. The CDR3 DNA is TGTGCCACCAGTGATTCGGGTTTCGATACGCAGTATTTT. Its protein is CATSDSGFDTQYF.

CDR3: CASTEKNTGELFF. CDR3 DNA: TGTGCCAGCACCGAAAAGAACACCGGGGAGCTGTTTTTT. The V gene is TRBV12-3 or TRBV12-4, the J gene TRBJ2-2; the D is unclear. Trimming shortened V by 7 bases and J by 1 base, and 7 bases separated the two germline ends. The CDR3 length is 13 residues.

This clonotype has more than one count but fewer than ten. The V and J genes are TRBV7-8 and TRBJ1-4; 10 bases align to TRBD1. CDR3 length: 13 residues. The ends lost 8 bases at V and 5 bases at J; junction bases unmatched: 2. CDR1 SGHVS and CDR2 FQNEAQ come from the germline V gene. CDR3 nucleotides: TGTGCCAGCCGGACAGGGGGAAATGAAAAACTGTTTTTT. Residues: CASRTGGNEKLFF.

This clonotype has more than one count but fewer than ten. The CDR3 reads CASSSAGGKQYF. CDR3 DNA: TGTGCCAGCAGTTCGGCAGGGGGGAAGCAGTACTTC. The rearrangement uses TRBV12-3 or TRBV12-4 and TRBJ2-7; maybe TRBD1 (7 bases). The CDR3 is 12 residues long. The V gene lost 4 bases and the J gene lost 8 bases, with 12 bases spanning the gap.

V usage is TRBV20-1 and J usage is TRBJ1-5; 9 bases line up with TRBD1. The germline V gene has CDR1 DFQATT and CDR2 SNEGSKA (reference sequence). The CDR3 spans 14 residues. After removal of 5 bases from V and 3 bases from J, the junction contained 5 bases not matched to a gene. The CDR3 is CSASWTGDNQPQHF. In nucleotides, the CDR3 is TGCAGTGCTTCCTGGACAGGGGACAATCAGCCCCAGCATTTT.

This clonotype has more than one count but fewer than ten. The gene calls are TRBV7-9 and TRBJ1-2; D is undetermined. This CDR3 comprises 14 residues. Trimming shortened V by 1 base and J by 4 bases, and 10 bases separated the two germline ends. The germline V gene has CDR1 SEHNR and CDR2 FQNEAQ (reference sequence). CDR3 residues: CASSLESSAYGYTF. The DNA of the CDR3 is TGTGCCAGCAGCTTAGAAAGTTCAGCCTATGGCTACACCTTC.

The chain is built from TRBV4-3 and TRBJ2-2, with a possible D match to TRBD1 (7 bases). CDR3 length: 16 amino acids. Germline-derived CDR1 and CDR2 are LGHNA and YSLEER. Trimming took 1 base from V and 5 from J, leaving 14 bases between them. The CDR3 spells CASSQGSGGRTGELFF. DNA of the CDR3: TGCGCCAGCAGCCAAGGATCAGGGGGGAGAACCGGGGAGCTGTTTTTT.